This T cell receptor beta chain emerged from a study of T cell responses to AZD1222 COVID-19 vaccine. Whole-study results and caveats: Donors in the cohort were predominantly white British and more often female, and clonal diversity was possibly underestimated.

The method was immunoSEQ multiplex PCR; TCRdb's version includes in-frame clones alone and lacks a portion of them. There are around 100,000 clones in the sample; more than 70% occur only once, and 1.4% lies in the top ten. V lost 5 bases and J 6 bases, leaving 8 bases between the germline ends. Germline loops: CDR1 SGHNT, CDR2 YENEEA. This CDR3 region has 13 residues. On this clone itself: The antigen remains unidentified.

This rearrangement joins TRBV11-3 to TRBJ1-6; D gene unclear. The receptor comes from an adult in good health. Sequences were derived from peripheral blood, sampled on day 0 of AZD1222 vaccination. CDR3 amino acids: CASSLGVNSPLHF. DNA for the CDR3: TGTGCCAGCAGCCTCGGAGTTAATTCACCCCTCCACTTT. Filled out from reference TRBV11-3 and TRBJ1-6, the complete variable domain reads EAGVVQSPRYKIIEKKQPVAFWCNPISGHNTLYWYLQNLGQGPELLIRYENEEAVDDSQLPKDRFSAERLKGVDSTLKIQPAELGDSAVYLCASSLGVNSPLHFGNGTRLTVT.